The entry that follows covers one T cell receptor (beta chain) sequence. The sample originates from a study of regulatory T cells in long-lasting Graves disease. Germline V CDR1 and CDR2: DFQATT, SNEGSKA (reference sequence). The CDR3 has 12 residues. Trimming removed 5 bases at V and 4 bases at J, with 9 bases between. As to time point: newly diagnosed GD, antithyroid drugs for less than 3 months. PBMC RNA served as the TCR library source. Building the TCR beta libraries relied on iRepertoire HTBI primers, and CDR3 regions underwent Arm-PCR. TCRdb called the multiplex PCR reads again in MiXCR, with one record for every CDR3 protein. The top ten clones hold about 23% of a sample with about 420,000 distinct CDR3 sequences, 16% of them seen once. Separately, the same data were catalogued under a study of T cells in Graves' hyperthyroidism and ophthalmopathy.

The V call is TRBV20-1, the J call TRBJ1-3, with D possibly TRBD1 on 5 matching bases. The receptor was isolated from a woman aged 18-29 years with Graves disease. This specimen was peripheral blood mononuclear cells (PBMCs), taken at new diagnosis, from a patient treated with antithyroid drugs. The CDR3 sequence: CSARTTGNTIYF. CDR3 DNA sequence: TGCAGTGCTCGGACAACCGGAAACACCATATATTTT.